This T cell receptor beta chain was recovered during a study of T-cell memory formation after mild COVID-19. Study overall: The study found TCR clusters largely donor specific.

Study-level points and caveats: Pre-infection memory contained some responding clones, which suggested that cross-reactive memory had joined.

As concerns this clonotype: The antigen is unknown.

5'RACE primed from the constant segment yielded TCR alpha and TCR beta cDNA libraries bearing sample barcodes and UMIs. TCRdb processed the 5' RACE reads anew with MiXCR; each CDR3 protein has one entry. The table shows roughly 340,000 distinct CDR3 sequences, with more than 15% occurring only once. The CDR3 is 17 residues long. Germline-derived CDR1 and CDR2 are SGHDT and YYEEEE. Trimming took off 4 bases at V and 5 bases at J, with 24 bases between the two ends. This chain joins TRBV5-6 and TRBJ1-1, with D possibly TRBD1 on 6 matching bases. Sequenced material: PBMCs or a T cell subset sorted from them (not recorded which). The receptor was isolated from a young man who had mild COVID-19 (a few samples of this study predate the infection). Cell type and time point are not known. The CDR3 reads CASSPVSGTKVGTEAFF. The CDR3 region has the DNA TGTGCCAGCAGCCCGGTCTCCGGGACAAAAGTCGGGACTGAAGCTTTCTTT.